A selection of T cell receptor beta chains follows, all from one sample in a study of early T cells in non-severe SARS-CoV-2 infection. TCRdb fed the 5' RACE reads into MiXCR, producing one record per CDR3 protein. The repertoire includes about 27,000 distinct CDR3 sequences, 5.1% of them detected once, and 3% to 5% sits in the top ten. Sequencing was carried out using whole blood. The receptors originated from an adult who was a healthcare worker with PCR-confirmed SARS-CoV-2 infection or an uninfected control (not recorded which). Each CDR3 is given with its conserved first and last residue. D genes are given only for firm matches. Part of the rows lack a size; the others show once, few, many or a class for expanded clones.

d_gene | j_gene | v_gene | abundance | CDR3aa | CDR3nt
NA | TRBJ1-1 | TRBV7-2 | many | CASSKGTRSGEAFF | TGTGCCAGCAGCAAAGGGACCCGCTCGGGTGAAGCTTTCTTT
NA | TRBJ2-1 | TRBV5-1 | many | CASSLIPSLRTLLVSYNEQFF | TGCGCCAGCAGCTTGATTCCCAGCTTGAGGACTTTGCTAGTTTCCTACAATGAGCAGTTCTTC
NA | TRBJ1-1 | TRBV6-1 | few | CASSDGESTEAFF | TGTGCCAGCAGTGACGGGGAATCCACTGAAGCTTTCTTT
NA | TRBJ2-6 | TRBV12-3/TRBV12-4 | many | CASSEQGIGANVLTF | TGTGCCAGCAGTGAACAGGGTATTGGGGCCAACGTCCTGACTTTC
NA | TRBJ2-7 | TRBV7-8 | few | CASSLDLGSSYEQYF | TGTGCCAGCAGCTTAGACTTGGGCAGCTCCTACGAGCAGTACTTC
NA | TRBJ1-1 | TRBV4-1 | many | CASSQDVRGGTEAFF | TGCGCCAGCAGCCAAGACGTAAGGGGAGGCACTGAAGCTTTCTTT
TRBD1 | TRBJ1-6 | TRBV2 | many | CASSGGTVPNSPLHF | TGTGCCAGCAGTGGGGGGACAGTTCCTAATTCACCCCTCCACTTT
NA | TRBJ1-2 | TRBV20-1 | many | CSAIVSYGYTF | TGCAGTGCTATAGTTTCCTATGGCTACACCTTC
NA | TRBJ2-7 | TRBV5-1 | many | CASSPRQGSYEQYF | TGCGCCAGCAGCCCCCGGCAGGGGTCCTACGAGCAGTACTTC
NA | TRBJ2-7 | TRBV19 | many | CASSTRAGGEQYF | TGTGCCAGTAGTACTCGGGCCGGGGGCGAGCAGTACTTC
TRBD2 | TRBJ2-1 | TRBV18 | many | CASSPSGAGGLNEQFF | TGTGCCAGCTCCCCGAGCGGAGCGGGGGGGCTTAATGAGCAGTTCTTC
NA | TRBJ1-4 | TRBV11-2 | few | CASSQTPTDNEKLFF | TGTGCCAGCAGCCAAACCCCGACGGATAATGAAAAACTGTTTTTT
NA | TRBJ1-4 | TRBV6-1 | many | CASSEFPPRATNEKLFF | TGTGCCAGCAGTGAATTCCCCCCCCGTGCGACTAATGAAAAACTGTTTTTT
TRBD1 | TRBJ2-5 | TRBV6-5 | many | CASSSPGQGKETQYF | TGTGCCAGCAGTTCTCCGGGACAGGGAAAAGAGACCCAGTACTTC
NA | TRBJ2-3 | TRBV7-6 | many | CASSLVGAPSTDTQYF | TGTGCCAGCAGCTTAGTTGGGGCTCCTAGCACAGATACGCAGTATTTT
NA | TRBJ2-7 | TRBV4-3 | many | CASSQDPRREAQYF | TGCGCCAGCAGCCAAGATCCCAGGAGGGAAGCTCAGTACTTC
NA | TRBJ2-4 | TRBV7-8 | many | CASSLFVAPAKNIQYF | TGTGCCAGCAGCTTATTCGTAGCCCCAGCCAAAAACATTCAGTACTTC
TRBD1 | TRBJ1-2 | TRBV5-4 | NA | CASSSTTGALYGYTF | TGTGCCAGCAGCTCCACCACAGGGGCTCTCTATGGCTACACCTTC
NA | TRBJ2-3 | TRBV11-2 | few | CASTDPGAMSEDTQYF | TGTGCCAGCACGGATCCCGGGGCGATGTCGGAGGATACGCAGTATTTT
NA | TRBJ1-2 | TRBV19 | many | CASSIRGQYTF | TGTGCCAGTAGTATACGGGGCCAGTACACCTTC
NA | TRBJ1-4 | TRBV5-1 | NA | CASSPARDEKLFF | TGCGCCAGCAGCCCCGCGAGGGATGAAAAACTGTTTTTT
TRBD1 | TRBJ2-7 | TRBV6-1 | NA | CASSYSGTGIRSYEQYF | TGTGCCAGCAGTTATTCCGGGACAGGGATTCGCTCCTACGAGCAGTACTTC
TRBD1 | TRBJ2-1 | TRBV5-1 | NA | CASSLAQGDYNEQFF | TGCGCCAGCAGCTTGGCCCAGGGGGACTACAATGAGCAGTTCTTC
NA | TRBJ1-1 | TRBV12-3/TRBV12-4 | medium-sized | CASSPEGAGNTEAFF | TGTGCCAGCAGCCCCGAGGGTGCAGGCAACACTGAAGCTTTCTTT
TRBD1 | TRBJ2-1 | TRBV28 | few | CASSPRTGKGNEQFF | TGTGCCAGCAGTCCCCGGACAGGGAAGGGCAATGAGCAGTTCTTC
TRBD1 | TRBJ2-2 | TRBV5-1 | many | CASSVTTGANTGELFF | TGCGCCAGCAGCGTAACGACAGGGGCGAACACCGGGGAGCTGTTTTTT
TRBD1 | TRBJ1-6 | TRBV4-1 | many | CASSRDRTASPLHF | TGCGCCAGCAGTCGGGACAGAACCGCTTCACCCCTCCACTTT
TRBD1 | TRBJ2-7 | TRBV7-8 | few | CASSATGTVYEQYF | TGTGCCAGCAGCGCCACCGGGACAGTCTACGAGCAGTACTTC
NA | TRBJ2-1 | TRBV13 | many | CASSLWDNYNEQFF | TGTGCCAGCAGCTTATGGGACAATTACAATGAGCAGTTCTTC
NA | TRBJ1-4 | TRBV9 | many | CASSPSGAENEKLFF | TGTGCCAGCAGCCCGTCCGGGGCAGAAAATGAAAAACTGTTTTTT
TRBD1 | TRBJ2-7 | TRBV5-1 | NA | CASSFEGTGGRREQYF | TGCGCCAGCAGCTTCGAAGGGACAGGGGGCAGAAGGGAGCAGTACTTC
NA | TRBJ1-1 | TRBV12-3/TRBV12-4 | medium-sized | CASSIGTPGSEAFF | TGTGCCAGCAGTATCGGGACTCCTGGCTCTGAAGCTTTCTTT
NA | TRBJ2-1 | TRBV11-3 | few | CASSSRPGHSPRNEQFF | TGTGCCAGCAGCAGCCGACCGGGACACTCCCCTCGGAATGAGCAGTTCTTC
TRBD1 | TRBJ2-2 | TRBV29-1 | many | CSVGTGNTGELFF | TGCAGCGTTGGGACAGGGAACACCGGGGAGCTGTTTTTT
NA | TRBJ2-1 | TRBV19 | many | CASRSRFLGTENEQFF | TGTGCCAGTAGATCCCGGTTTCTGGGTACGGAGAATGAGCAGTTCTTC
NA | TRBJ1-2 | TRBV9 | NA | CASSSGVGVTGYTF | TGTGCCAGCAGCTCAGGGGTGGGAGTAACTGGCTACACCTTC
NA | TRBJ1-2 | TRBV27 | few | CASRLTGNDGYTF | TGTGCCAGCAGACTAACAGGGAACGATGGCTACACCTTC
NA | TRBJ2-1 | TRBV10-1 | many | CATKPGGDYNEQFF | TGCGCCACTAAACCGGGGGGCGATTACAATGAGCAGTTCTTC
NA | TRBJ2-3 | TRBV4-2 | NA | CASSQARGDTQYF | TGTGCCAGCAGCCAGGCCAGGGGAGATACGCAGTATTTT
TRBD1 | TRBJ2-7 | TRBV11-2 | NA | CASSLSGTGNYEQYF | TGTGCCAGCAGCTTATCCGGGACAGGGAACTACGAGCAGTACTTC
NA | TRBJ2-7 | TRBV4-3 | few | CASSQDTLVYEQYF | TGCGCCAGCAGCCAAGATACACTCGTCTACGAGCAGTACTTC
NA | TRBJ2-1 | TRBV27 | NA | CASSTRRNEQFF | TGTGCCAGCAGTACCAGGAGGAATGAGCAGTTCTTC
NA | TRBJ1-1 | TRBV5-1 | NA | CASSQQGGETEAFF | TGCGCCAGCAGCCAACAGGGAGGGGAGACTGAAGCTTTCTTT